These 3 T cell receptor beta chains share one sample of origin, sequenced in a study of molecular identifiers for immune sequencing clone quantification. TCRdb analysed the PCR reads with MiXCR anew, one entry per CDR3 protein. The repertoire holds about 97,000 distinct CDR3 sequences, with 30% to 35% as singletons. Sequencing was performed on naive CD8+ T cells from blood, with Jurkat cell RNA spiked in. The subset denotes: FACS-sorted CD8+CD4-CCR7+CD45RA+ naive T cells. The receptors stem from a human donor in good health. Some libraries in this study had Jurkat cell RNA spiked in.

This clonotype was detected ten times or more. This chain links TRBV7-9 with TRBJ2-3; 10 bases align to TRBD1. Germline CDR1 SEHNR, CDR2 FQNEAQ (reference sequence). V lost 4 bases and J lost 5; bases outside the gene matches: 12. The CDR3 loop spans 17 amino acids. CDR3 DNA sequence: TGTGCCAGCAGCTCCTCCGAGACAGGGGGCCTGAAAGATACGCAGTATTTT. Protein product: CASSSSETGGLKDTQYF.

This clonotype has only a few counts. The chain carries TRBV7-9 and TRBJ2-5; D might be TRBD2 (5 bases). Germline V gene lookup returns CDR1 SEHNR and CDR2 FQNEAQ (reference sequence). This CDR3 region has 17 residues. V was shortened by 5 bases and J by 2 bases, with 21 bases between the two germline ends. CDR3 sequence: CASSGGGIWTDQETQYF. CDR3 sequence (DNA): TGTGCCAGCAGCGGAGGTGGGATCTGGACGGATCAAGAGACCCAGTACTTC.

In the case of this clonotype: A much larger clonotype is one base distant, so this may be a read error. The V gene is TRBV28, the J gene TRBJ2-5; D is possibly TRBD1 (5 bases). The germline V gene encodes CDR1 MDHEN and CDR2 SYDVKM. The CDR3 is 13 residues long. The CDR3 coding sequence is TGTGCCAGCGGGGCCGTTAACCAAGTGACCCAGTACTTC. Translated: CASGAVNQVTQYF. Based on the CDR3 plus reference TRBV28 and TRBJ2-5, the full variable domain is DVKVTQSSRYLVKRTGEKVFLECVQDMDHENMFWYRQDPGLGLRLIYFSYDVKMKEKGDIPEGYSVSREKKERFSLILESASTNQTSMYLCASGAVNQVTQYFGPGTRLLVL.